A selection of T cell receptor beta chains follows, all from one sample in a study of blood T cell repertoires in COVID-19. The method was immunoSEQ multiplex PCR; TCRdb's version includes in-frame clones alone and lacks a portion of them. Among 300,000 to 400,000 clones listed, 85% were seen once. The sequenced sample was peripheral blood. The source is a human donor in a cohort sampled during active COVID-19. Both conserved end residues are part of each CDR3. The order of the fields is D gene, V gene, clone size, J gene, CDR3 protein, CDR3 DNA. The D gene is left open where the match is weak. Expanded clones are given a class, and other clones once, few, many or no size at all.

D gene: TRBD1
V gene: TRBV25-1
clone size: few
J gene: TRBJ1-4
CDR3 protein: CASSAPGQGAPNEKLFF
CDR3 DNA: TGTGCCAGCAGTGCCCCGGGACAGGGGGCACCTAATGAAAAACTGTTTTTT

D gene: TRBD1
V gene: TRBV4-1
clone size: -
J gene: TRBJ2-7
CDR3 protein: CASSQDFIQGSGQYF
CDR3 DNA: TGCGCCAGCAGCCAAGATTTTATACAGGGGTCCGGGCAGTACTTC

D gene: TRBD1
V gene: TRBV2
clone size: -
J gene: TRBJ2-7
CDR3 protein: CASSEGTGVYEQYF
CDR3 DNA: TGTGCCAGCAGTGAAGGGACAGGGGTGTACGAGCAGTACTTC

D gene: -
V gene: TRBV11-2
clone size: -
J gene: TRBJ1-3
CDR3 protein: CASSPPVSGNTIYF
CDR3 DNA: TGTGCCAGCAGCCCTCCAGTGTCTGGAAACACCATATATTTT

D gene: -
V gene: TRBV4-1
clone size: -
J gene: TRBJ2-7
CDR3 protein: CASSQTQSREQYF
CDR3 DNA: TGCGCCAGCAGCCAAACTCAATCCCGCGAGCAGTACTTC

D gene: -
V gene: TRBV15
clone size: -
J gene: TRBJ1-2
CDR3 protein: CATNPSGANYGYTF
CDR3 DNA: TGTGCCACCAATCCAAGTGGAGCTAACTATGGCTACACCTTC

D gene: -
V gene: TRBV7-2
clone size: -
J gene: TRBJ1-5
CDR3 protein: CASSGKQGRGQPQHF
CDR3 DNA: TGTGCCAGCAGCGGGAAACAGGGACGAGGCCAGCCCCAGCATTTT

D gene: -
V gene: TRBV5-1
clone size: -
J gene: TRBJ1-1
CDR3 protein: CASIGRDRTEAFF
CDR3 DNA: TGCGCCAGCATCGGGAGAGATCGCACTGAAGCTTTCTTT

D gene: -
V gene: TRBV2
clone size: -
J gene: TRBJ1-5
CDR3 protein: CASSKSVSNQPQHF
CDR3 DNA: TGTGCCAGCAGTAAATCGGTATCCAATCAGCCCCAGCATTTT

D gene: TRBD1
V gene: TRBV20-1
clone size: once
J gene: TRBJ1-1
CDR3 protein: CSASGTGGPMNTEAFF
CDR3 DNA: TGCAGTGCTAGTGGGACAGGGGGGCCTATGAACACTGAAGCTTTCTTT

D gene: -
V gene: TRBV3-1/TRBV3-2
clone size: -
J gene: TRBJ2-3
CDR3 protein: CASSLTSTDTQYF
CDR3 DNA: TGTGCCAGCAGCCTCACTAGCACAGATACGCAGTATTTT

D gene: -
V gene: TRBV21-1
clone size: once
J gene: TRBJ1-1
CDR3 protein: CASSKGPGEGTFF
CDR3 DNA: TGTGCCAGCAGCAAAGGGCCAGGTGAGGGCACTTTCTTT

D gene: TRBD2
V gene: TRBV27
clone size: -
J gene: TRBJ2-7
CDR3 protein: CASSSLRTSGGYEQYF
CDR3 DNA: TGTGCCAGCAGTTCCCTGAGGACTAGCGGGGGTTACGAGCAGTACTTC

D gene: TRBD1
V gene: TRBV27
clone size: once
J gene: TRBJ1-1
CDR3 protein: CASSSLQGTSLTEAFF
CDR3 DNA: TGTGCCAGCAGTTCCCTACAGGGGACCTCACTCACTGAAGCTTTCTTT

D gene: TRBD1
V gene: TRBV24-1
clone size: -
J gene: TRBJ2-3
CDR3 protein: CATSDAPGQGAGTDTQYF
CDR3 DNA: TGTGCCACCAGTGATGCTCCGGGACAGGGGGCAGGGACAGATACGCAGTATTTT

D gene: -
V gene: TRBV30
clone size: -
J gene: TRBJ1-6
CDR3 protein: CAWSVGTGITPLHF
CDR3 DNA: TGTGCCTGGAGTGTAGGCACAGGGATAACACCCCTCCACTTT

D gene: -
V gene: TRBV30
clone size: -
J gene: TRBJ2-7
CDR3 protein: CAWSWQGSDEQYF
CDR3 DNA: TGTGCCTGGAGTTGGCAGGGATCGGACGAGCAGTACTTC

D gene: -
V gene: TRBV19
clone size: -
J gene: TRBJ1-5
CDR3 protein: CASRGRGFGSAQPQHF
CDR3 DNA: TGTGCCAGTAGGGGGAGAGGGTTCGGCTCTGCTCAGCCCCAGCATTTT

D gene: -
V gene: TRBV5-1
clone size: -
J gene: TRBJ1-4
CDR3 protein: CASSPGGGSEANEKLFF
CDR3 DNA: TGCGCCAGCAGCCCCGGTGGGGGGTCTGAGGCTAATGAAAAACTGTTTTTT

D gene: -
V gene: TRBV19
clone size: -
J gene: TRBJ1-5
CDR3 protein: CASSIGGLNQPQHF
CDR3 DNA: TGTGCCAGTAGTATAGGGGGCCTAAATCAGCCCCAGCATTTT

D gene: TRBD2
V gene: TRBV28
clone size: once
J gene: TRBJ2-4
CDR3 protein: CASSFAGDIQYF
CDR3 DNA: TGTGCCAGCAGTTTTGCGGGGGACATTCAGTACTTC

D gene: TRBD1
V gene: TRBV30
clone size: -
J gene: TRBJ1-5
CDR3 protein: CAWSTPGQGGKPQHF
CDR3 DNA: TGTGCCTGGAGCACACCCGGACAGGGGGGTAAGCCCCAGCATTTT

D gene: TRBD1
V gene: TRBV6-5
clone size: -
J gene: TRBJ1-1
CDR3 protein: CASSSQGETEAFF
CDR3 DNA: TGTGCCAGCAGTTCCCAGGGGGAAACTGAAGCTTTCTTT

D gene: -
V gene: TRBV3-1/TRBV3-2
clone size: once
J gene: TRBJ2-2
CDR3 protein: CASSLGGVTGELFF
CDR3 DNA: TGTGCCAGCAGCCTAGGAGGTGTTACCGGGGAGCTGTTTTTT

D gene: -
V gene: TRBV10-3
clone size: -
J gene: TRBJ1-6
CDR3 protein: CATLDRDNSPLHF
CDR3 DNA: TGTGCCACCCTAGACAGAGATAATTCACCCCTCCACTTT

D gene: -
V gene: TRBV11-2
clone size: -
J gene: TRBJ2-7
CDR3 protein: CASSKRQNQQYF
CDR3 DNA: TGTGCCAGCAGCAAAAGACAGAACCAGCAGTACTTC

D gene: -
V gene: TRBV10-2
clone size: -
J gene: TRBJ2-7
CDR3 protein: CASSESGTGYEQYF
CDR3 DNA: TGCGCCAGCAGTGAGTCGGGGACTGGCTACGAGCAGTACTTC

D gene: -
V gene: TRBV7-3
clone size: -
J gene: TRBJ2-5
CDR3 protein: CASSLTSDTEETQYF
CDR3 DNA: TGTGCCAGCAGCTTAACTAGCGACACCGAAGAGACCCAGTACTTC

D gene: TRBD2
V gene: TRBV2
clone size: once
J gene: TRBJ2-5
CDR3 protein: CASMEASGGAKTQYF
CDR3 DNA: TGTGCCAGCATGGAGGCTAGCGGGGGGGCGAAGACCCAGTACTTC

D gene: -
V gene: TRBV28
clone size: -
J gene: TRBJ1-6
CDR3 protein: CASRPRRGSPLHF
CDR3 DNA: TGTGCCAGCAGGCCGAGACGGGGTTCACCCCTCCACTTT

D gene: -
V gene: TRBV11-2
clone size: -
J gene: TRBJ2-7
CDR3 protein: CASSSQTVSYEQYF
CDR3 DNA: TGTGCCAGCAGCTCCCAGACTGTCTCCTACGAGCAGTACTTC

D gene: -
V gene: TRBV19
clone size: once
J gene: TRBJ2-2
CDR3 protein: CASSILLPNTGELFF
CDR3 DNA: TGTGCCAGTAGTATACTCCTTCCCAACACCGGGGAGCTGTTTTTT

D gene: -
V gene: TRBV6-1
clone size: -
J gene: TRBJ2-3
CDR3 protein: CASSERGSTDTQYF
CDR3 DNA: TGTGCCAGCAGTGAAAGGGGTTCCACAGATACGCAGTATTTT

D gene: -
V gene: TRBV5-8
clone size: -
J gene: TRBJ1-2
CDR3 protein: CASSFDRVANYGYTF
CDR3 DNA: TGTGCCAGCAGCTTCGACAGAGTAGCTAACTATGGCTACACCTTC

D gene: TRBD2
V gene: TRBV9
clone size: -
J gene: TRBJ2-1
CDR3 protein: CASSTRLAGYNEQFF
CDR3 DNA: TGTGCCAGCAGCACCCGACTAGCGGGCTACAATGAGCAGTTCTTC

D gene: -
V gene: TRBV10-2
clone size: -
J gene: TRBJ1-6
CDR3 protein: CASSGGGSSYNSPLHF
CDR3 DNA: TGCGCCAGCAGTGGGGGAGGGAGCTCCTATAATTCACCCCTCCACTTT

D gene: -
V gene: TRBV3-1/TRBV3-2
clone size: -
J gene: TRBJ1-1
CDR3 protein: CASSQDLITGRSTEAFF
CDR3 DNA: TGTGCCAGCAGCCAAGATCTTATTACAGGTCGTAGCACTGAAGCTTTCTTT

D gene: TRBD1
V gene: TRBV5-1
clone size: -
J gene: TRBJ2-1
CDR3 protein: CASSDRTGRRDNEQFF
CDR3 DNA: TGCGCCAGCAGCGACCGGACAGGGAGGAGGGACAATGAGCAGTTCTTC